One T cell receptor beta chain is described in this entry. CDR1 SGHTA and CDR2 FQGNSA come from the germline V gene. This CDR3 is 14 amino acids long. Deletions cut 0 bases from V and 3 bases from J, with 9 bases between. This entry comes from a study of T cells after yellow fever vaccination. TCRdb passed the 5' RACE reads through MiXCR, listing each CDR3 protein once. The sample contains a few hundred thousand distinct CDR3 sequences, approximately 4% of which appear only once. The TCR comes from a man between 18 and 29 years old who received the YFV17D yellow fever vaccine. V gene TRBV7-2 combines with J gene TRBJ2-7, with D hard to call. The starting material was PBMCs, obtained 15 days after the yellow fever booster vaccination. CDR3 sequence (DNA): TGTGCCAGCAGCTTAGCGCCGGTTAACTACGAGCAGTACTTC. It encodes CASSLAPVNYEQYF.